A single TCR beta chain is shown here with its context. This clonotype has ten or more counts. The antigen this receptor binds is unknown. Qualities for individual bases were not recorded, and no much larger clone is one base off. This specimen comes from a study of regulatory T cells in long-lasting Graves disease (dated by TCRdb to the early 2020s). For the study in its entirety: Persistent Graves' disease was defined as antithyroid drug treatment for over 5 years with persistently positive TSH receptor autoantibodies. Persistent Graves' disease patients were compared with newly diagnosed Graves' disease patients by peripheral blood TCR sequencing and RNA sequencing. The study was registered as a clinical trial and conducted in China. A total of about 33 samples underwent TCR sequencing, from about 13 patients with persistent Graves' disease and around 20 patients with newly diagnosed Graves' disease. In the clinical cohort, patients with persistent Graves' disease had used antithyroid drugs for an average of about 10.3 years.

In light of the paper, this sample's time point label describes: persistent/refractory GD, antithyroid drugs over 5 years with positive TRAb. For both TCR sequencing and RNA sequencing, RNA was extracted from PBMCs using TRIzol. Graves' disease was diagnosed according to American Thyroid Association guidelines. The patients came from an endocrinology department in Xi'an, China. Each patient gave about 9.1 milliliters of peripheral blood, collected in an EDTA anticoagulant tube. Ficoll Paque Plus density gradient separation was used to isolate PBMCs, and no further T cell sorting was performed. An Agilent 2100 Bioanalyzer and agarose gel were used to check RNA quality, while a NanoDrop 2000 measured RNA concentration. The paper as a whole reports these results and caveats: Sequencing and analysis were restricted to the TCR beta chain. Lower TCR Shannon entropy and fewer highly expanded clones were observed in persistent Graves' disease patients than in newly diagnosed patients, which suggested clonal expansion. More public clonotypes were shared among persistent patients (2,741) than among newly diagnosed patients (under 1,000). Because the primary lesion, thyroid tissue, could not be accessed, the study looked at peripheral blood alone. Persistent disease showed preferential use of TRBV28, TRBJ1-2 and TRBJ2-5, whereas newly diagnosed disease favored TRBV20-1 and TRBJ2-1. The small sample size was acknowledged by the authors as a limitation that may reduce accuracy.

The CDR3, cysteine through phenylalanine, is 15 amino acids long. CDR3 DNA is the only sequence kept; it has 45 bases, read in frame from the first base. The V end gives up 4 bases and the J end 6 bases, leaving 6 bases in the junction not matched to a gene. Looking up the germline V gene yields CDR1 SGHRS and CDR2 YFSETQ. Receptors were amplified or captured by multiplex PCR. This sample was sequenced with an Illumina HiSeq 4000. iRepertoire HTBI primers and Arm-PCR amplification of CDR3 regions were used to construct TCR beta libraries. Before sequencing, the PCR products underwent gel purification. The original pipeline was this. Gene usage analysis of CDR3 amino acid clonotypes used the approximately 62 TRBV and 11 to 15 TRBJ segments found across samples. COPE and FqMerger were used to merge filtered high-quality paired reads into contigs. BLAST was used to align contigs to the IMGT TRBV, TRBD and TRBJ reference genes, and CDR3 was defined following IMGT. Clonotypes above 0.1% frequency were classified as highly expanded clones. Repertoire diversity was measured by Shannon entropy, and V-J evenness by the Gini coefficient. Public clonotypes were defined as clonotypes shared by more than one individual. TCRdb's own reprocessing of the public reads used fastp at Q25 and MiXCR and kept productive beta chains. Every CDR3 protein is listed once, alongside the most common genes and DNA of its rows. The V and J calls and clone size are TCRdb's, not the authors'. The sample table holds around 400,000 distinct CDR3 sequences, of which under 25% were seen once. The top ten clones comprise roughly an eighth of the sample.

The TCR comes from a female donor with Graves disease. The specimen comprised peripheral blood mononuclear cells (PBMCs), sampled when the disease was refractory, from a patient treated with antithyroid drugs. The rearranged segments are TRBV5-1 and TRBJ2-7, with TRBD2 matching 14 junction bases. CDR3 region: CASSQGLAGGSEQYF. The nucleotide sequence reads TGCGCCAGCAGCCAAGGACTAGCGGGAGGTTCCGAGCAGTACTTC.